The 14 T cell receptor beta chains below were found in one sample sequenced in a study of metastatic and nonmetastatic thyroid tumors. TCRdb reanalyzed the PCR reads via MiXCR. Of 30,000 to 35,000 clones listed, around a sixth are singletons. The entire patient cohort was treatment-naive prior to thyroid surgery. The sequencing input was blood. All receptors derive from a female donor with papillary thyroid cancer or a benign thyroid nodule (not recorded which). Some clones in this sample may be carry-over from other donors' samples.

On this clone itself: One junction end disagrees with the germline gene, perhaps due to a read error. The chain combines TRBV19 with TRBJ2-1; D tentatively fits TRBD1 or TRBD2 (5 bases each). Germline CDR1 reads LNHDA; CDR2 reads SQIVND (reference sequence). This CDR3 comprises 15 residues. The CDR3 DNA reads as TGTGCCAGTAGTTCCTCGGGACCGTCCTACAATGATCAGTTCTTC. It yields the protein CASSSSGPSYNDQFF. Complete variable domain (other parts from reference TRBV19 and TRBJ2-1): DGGITQSPKYLFRKEGQNVTLSCEQNLNHDAMYWYRQDPGQGLRLIYYSQIVNDFQKGDIAEGYSVSREKKESFPLTVTSAQKNPTAFYLCASSSSGPSYNDQFFGPGTRLTVL.

This clone was detected many times. The CDR3, as DNA: TGTGCCAGCAGCCAATCTAGCGGGAGGGCCTACGAGCAGTACTTC. Translation gives CASSQSSGRAYEQYF. The V call is TRBV3-1, the J call TRBJ2-7, with 12 bases matching TRBD2. V was clipped by 2 bases and J by 2 bases; unmatched bases: 1. The CDR3 length is 15 residues. CDR1 is LGHDT and CDR2 is YNNKEL in the germline V gene (reference sequence).

V usage is TRBV20-1 and J usage is TRBJ2-1, with 15 bases lining up with TRBD2. The CDR3 totals 14 residues. CDR1 and CDR2 (germline): DFQATT, SNEGSKA (reference sequence). V lost 3 bases and J lost 8; bases outside the gene matches: 2. The CDR3 bases are TGCAGTGCTAGGGGACTAGCGGGAGGCCATGAGCAGTTCTTC. It specifies CSARGLAGGHEQFF.

This clone came up many times. The rearrangement joins TRBV27 to TRBJ2-1, with 11 bases aligning to TRBD2. Losses at the gene ends were 3 bases for V and 7 bases for J; bases not matched to a gene: 2. This CDR3 contains 14 residues. CDR1 is MNHEY, CDR2 SMNVEV, per germline (reference sequence). Here the CDR3 reads CASSFSGRENEQFF. Written as DNA, the CDR3 is TGTGCCAGCAGTTTTAGCGGGAGGGAGAATGAGCAGTTCTTC.

This clone has only one observation. The V call is TRBV11-2, the J call TRBJ2-7; D possibly uses TRBD1 or TRBD2 (5 bases each). CDR1 is SGHAT, CDR2 FQNNGV, per germline. V lost 4 bases to trimming and J lost 6 bases, with 16 bases between them. The CDR3 is made up of 14 amino acids. The CDR3 coding sequence is TGTGCCAGCAGCTACGTCCGGGGCGGGTGCGAGCAGTACTTC. Translating it yields CASSYVRGGCEQYF.

Many counts were recorded for this clone. This may be a read error, as it is one base from a much larger clone. The J gene is TRBJ2-3, the V gene TRBV5-1; weak D call: TRBD2 (6 bases). Germline V CDR1 and CDR2: SGHRS, YFSETQ. V lost 0 bases and J 2 bases, leaving 10 bases between the germline ends. The CDR3 runs 15 residues. The CDR3 protein is CASSLEGLYTDTQYF. Here the CDR3 DNA reads TGCGCCAGCAGCTTGGAGGGACTGTACACAGATACGCAGTATTTT.

This clone occurred many times. The rearrangement links TRBV9 to TRBJ2-5; 8 positions agree with TRBD2. V was pared by 0 bases and J by 3 bases, with 7 bases of the junction left unmatched. Germline V CDR1 and CDR2: SGDLS, YYNGEE. This CDR3 is 16 amino acids long. DNA for the CDR3: TGTGCCAGCAGCGTAGCCCTCGGAGCGGGAGAAGAGACCCAGTACTTC. This encodes CASSVALGAGEETQYF.

In this sample, this clone turned up many times. V and J are TRBV7-2 and TRBJ2-1; a weak D match, TRBD1 (5 bases). CDR3 length equals 16 residues. The germline V gene has CDR1 SGHTA and CDR2 FQGNSA. Trimming took off 6 bases at V and 0 bases at J, with 15 bases between the two ends. The CDR3 protein is CASSRSRASSYNEQFF. The CDR3 DNA reads as TGTGCCAGCAGTCGATCCAGGGCGAGCTCCTACAATGAGCAGTTCTTC.

This clone was seen repeatedly, ten times or more. A much larger clone lies one base from this, so it may be a read error. The chain uses TRBV2 and TRBJ2-7, with 7 bases matching TRBD1. The CDR3 runs to 14 residues. CDR1 is SNHLY and CDR2 is FYNNEI in the germline V gene. Trimming took 7 bases from V and 2 from J; bases not matched to a gene: 8. CDR3 residues: CASTVAGGTYEQYF. CDR3 nucleotides: TGTGCCAGCACAGTCGCAGGGGGTACCTACGAGCAGTACTTC. Full variable domain (outside the CDR3, taken from reference TRBV2 and TRBJ2-7): EPEVTQTPSHQVTQMGQEVILRCVPISNHLYFYWYRQILGQKVEFLVSFYNNEISEKSEIFDDQFSVERPDGSNFTLKIRSTKLEDSAMYFCASTVAGGTYEQYFGPGTRLTVT.

CDR3 sequence (DNA): TGTGCCAGCAGCTTGGGAGGGAGCGGGGCCAACGTCCTGACTTTC. Its protein product is CASSLGGSGANVLTF. The rearrangement links TRBV5-8 to TRBJ2-6; D might be TRBD2 (5 bases). Between the trimmed V and J ends, which lost 0 bases and 4 bases, there was a span of 8 bases. CDR3 size: 15 residues. Germline V gives CDR1 SGHTS, CDR2 YDEGEE. Complete variable domain (other parts from reference TRBV5-8 and TRBJ2-6): EAGVTQSPTHLIKTRGQQATLRCSPISGHTSVYWYQQALGLGLQFLLWYDEGEERNRGNFPPRFSGRQFPNYSSELNVNALELEDSALYLCASSLGGSGANVLTFGAGSRLTVL.

This clone was counted at least ten times. The CDR3 protein is CASRATGHADEQYF. CDR3 sequence (DNA): TGTGCCAGCAGAGCCACCGGCCACGCCGACGAGCAGTACTTC. The V gene is TRBV28, the J gene TRBJ2-7; D remains ambiguous. Looked up from germline, CDR1 is MDHEN and CDR2 is SYDVKM. The CDR3 runs 14 residues. V was pared by 6 bases and J by 5 bases, with 17 bases between.

This clone was observed at least ten times. The J gene is TRBJ2-5, the V gene TRBV3-1, with a weak D call TRBD2 (5 bases). Germline V gene data show CDR1 as LGHDT and CDR2 as YNNKEL (reference sequence). V was trimmed by 4 bases and J by 5 bases, leaving 11 bases between them. The CDR3 length is 13 residues. The CDR3 DNA is TGTGCCAGCAGCCGAAAGCTAGCTGAGACCCAGTACTTC. Amino acids: CASSRKLAETQYF.

This clone was detected ten times or more. This rearrangement joins TRBV19 to TRBJ2-1, with no clear D. The V end lost 3 bases, the J end lost 10 bases, and 10 bases lay between the germline ends. Germline V gene sequence: CDR1 LNHDA, CDR2 SQIVND (reference sequence). This CDR3 comprises 12 residues. The CDR3 DNA reads as TGTGCCAGTAGTATTCCTCCCTCGGAGCAGTTCTTC. Its protein product is CASSIPPSEQFF.

There are many counts of this clone. V is TRBV11-3 and J is TRBJ2-1, with TRBD2 matching over 12 bases. Looked up from germline, CDR1 is SGHNT and CDR2 is YENEEA. The CDR3 is made up of 16 amino acids. V shed 1 base, J shed 8 bases, and the junction held 6 bases outside the gene matches. CDR3 protein: CASSLGVASGRDEQFF. DNA for the CDR3: TGTGCCAGCAGCTTAGGTGTGGCTAGCGGGAGGGATGAGCAGTTCTTC.